This entry describes one T cell receptor beta chain. TCRdb's copy holds only in-frame clones and misses some; the assay was immunoSEQ multiplex PCR. Among approximately 470,000 clones listed, roughly 87% were seen once. This sample is drawn from a study of blood T cell repertoires in COVID-19. The CDR3 consists of 17 residues. Germline assignment: CDR1 MGHRA and CDR2 YSYEKL. Between the trimmed V and J ends, which lost 4 bases and 4 bases, there was a span of 20 bases. The genes are TRBV4-1 and TRBJ1-5, with D maybe TRBD1 (5 bases). The sample taken for sequencing was PBMCs or T cells enriched from blood (not recorded which). The TCR was taken from a woman younger than 35 who had recovered from COVID-19. Here the CDR3 reads CASSRGLTLGLNQPQHF. CDR3 DNA: TGCGCCAGCAGCCGCGGGCTAACCCTGGGACTAAATCAGCCCCAGCATTTT.